This entry lists 20 T cell receptor beta chains sequenced from one sample in a study of blood T cell repertoires in COVID-19. Sequencing was performed with immunoSEQ multiplex PCR; in TCRdb, only in-frame clones are kept and a portion is missing. Found here are a few hundred thousand clones, just under 90% of them singletons; the top ten hold less than 1.5%. The sample taken for sequencing was PBMCs or T cells enriched from blood (not recorded which). The source of these receptors is a young man who had recovered from COVID-19.

The J gene is TRBJ2-2, the V gene TRBV19; maybe TRBD1 (6 bases). The length of the CDR3 is 15 residues. Germline CDR1 LNHDA, CDR2 SQIVND (reference sequence). Deletions cut 3 bases from V and 6 bases from J, with 14 bases between. The CDR3 reads CASSIQLGAPGELFF. The CDR3, as DNA: TGTGCCAGTAGTATTCAATTGGGGGCTCCCGGGGAGCTGTTTTTT.

The chain employs TRBV30 and TRBJ1-5; no firm D call. The CDR3 is 16 amino acids. Germline lookup yields CDR1 GTSNPN and CDR2 SVGIG (reference sequence). The germline V and J ends were trimmed by 1 base and 0 bases, with 13 bases remaining between them. This CDR3 reads CAWSDRIGVSNQPQHF. The CDR3 region has the DNA TGTGCCTGGAGTGACCGGATCGGGGTTAGCAATCAGCCCCAGCATTTT. The full variable domain, rest sourced from reference TRBV30 and TRBJ1-5, is SQTIHQWPATLVQPVGSPLSLECTVEGTSNPNLYWYRQAAGRGLQLLFYSVGIGQISSEVPQNLSASRPQDRQFILSSKKLLLSDSGFYLCAWSDRIGVSNQPQHFGDGTRLSIL.

The chain couples TRBV9 to TRBJ1-1; perhaps TRBD1 as D (5 bases). V was clipped by 0 bases and J by 5 bases, with 14 bases between them. The germline V gene encodes CDR1 SGDLS and CDR2 YYNGEE. This CDR3 has 15 residues. The CDR3 here is CASSVEGSLRTEAFF. The CDR3, as DNA: TGTGCCAGCAGCGTAGAGGGGTCTCTGAGGACTGAAGCTTTCTTT.

The chain joins TRBV6-6 to TRBJ1-6; D is undetermined. V was clipped by 5 bases and J by 5 bases, with 10 bases between them. Germline CDR1 and CDR2: MNHNY and SVGAGI (reference sequence). The CDR3 is 14 residues long. In DNA, the CDR3 is TGTGCCAGCAGTCGCGGACTAAATAATTCACCCCTCCACTTT. Encoded protein: CASSRGLNNSPLHF.

The chain couples TRBV4-1 to TRBJ1-4; TRBD1 matches 7 bases. This CDR3 is built from 15 residues. Germline lookup yields CDR1 MGHRA and CDR2 YSYEKL. V gave up 4 bases and J gave up 6 bases; unmatched junction bases: 8. In nucleotides, the CDR3 is TGCGCCAGCAGCCCTGGGGACAGAATACATGAAAAACTGTTTTTT. This encodes CASSPGDRIHEKLFF.

For the CDR3, the DNA is TGTGCCAGCAGCTTAGGTTTCGTGGGGGACAGGCGCCGGGTGAACACTGAAGCTTTCTTT. Its translation is CASSLGFVGDRRRVNTEAFF. This rearrangement joins TRBV5-4 to TRBJ1-1, with 8 bases identical to TRBD1. J gave up 0 bases and V 2 bases, and 18 bases lay outside the gene matches. Germline CDR1 is SGHNT and CDR2 is YYREEE (reference sequence). The CDR3 runs 20 residues.

The chain uses TRBV2 and TRBJ2-5, with a tentative D call TRBD1 (5 bases). V lost 5 bases to trimming and J lost 1 base, with 14 bases between them. The CDR3 sequence is 15 residues long. Germline CDR1 SNHLY, CDR2 FYNNEI. CDR3 sequence: CASSKDSALQETQYF. The CDR3 DNA follows: TGTGCCAGCAGTAAAGACAGTGCCCTCCAAGAGACCCAGTACTTC.

About this clone itself: A read error may account for a junction end that differs from germline. The chain uses TRBV9 and TRBJ2-7; 10 positions agree with TRBD2. The germline V gene has CDR1 SGDLS and CDR2 YYNGEE. The length of the CDR3 is 14 residues. The CDR3 DNA reads as TGTGCCAGCAGCGTAGGGTTAACTAGCGGGGAGTGGGACTTC. Its protein is CASSVGLTSGEWDF.

The V call is TRBV11-2, the J call TRBJ1-1; D is possibly TRBD1 (5 bases). The CDR3 has 13 residues. Between the trimmed V and J ends, which lost 5 bases and 1 base, there was a span of 8 bases. CDR1 is SGHAT and CDR2 is FQNNGV in the germline V gene. The CDR3, as DNA: TGTGCCAGCAGCAACCAGGGGAACACTGAAGCTTTCTTT. As protein: CASSNQGNTEAFF.

This sequence joins TRBV5-5 and TRBJ2-5, with TRBD2 identical over 7 bases. V was pared by 5 bases and J by 2 bases, with 6 bases of the junction left unmatched. Germline V gene sequence: CDR1 SGHKS, CDR2 YYEKEE (reference sequence). CDR3 length equals 14 residues. CDR3 sequence: CASRVLANQETQYF. CDR3 sequence (DNA): TGTGCCAGCAGGGTACTAGCGAATCAAGAGACCCAGTACTTC. The full variable domain, in which reference TRBV5-5 and TRBJ2-5 provide the parts outside the CDR3, is DAGVTQSPTHLIKTRGQQVTLRCSPISGHKSVSWYQQVLGQGPQFIFQYYEKEERGRGNFPDRFSARQFPNYSSELNVNALLLGDSALYLCASRVLANQETQYFGPGTRLLVL.

The chain carries TRBV9 and TRBJ2-7; 8 bases align to TRBD2. The CDR3 has 15 residues. Germline-derived CDR1 and CDR2 are SGDLS and YYNGEE. The junction had 2 bases not matched to a gene; V was cut back by 0 bases and J by 0 bases. The CDR3 spells CASSVEAGGSYEQYF. CDR3 in DNA: TGTGCCAGCAGCGTAGAGGCGGGGGGCTCCTACGAGCAGTACTTC.

V gene TRBV28 combines with J gene TRBJ2-3; possible D gene TRBD1, 6 bases. Per the germline V gene, CDR1 is MDHEN and CDR2 is SYDVKM. The CDR3 runs to 14 residues. The germline V and J ends were trimmed by 10 bases and 4 bases, with 18 bases remaining between them. The CDR3 DNA reads TGTGCCACAGCCCCGGACAGTCTCCCAGATACGCAGTATTTT. Its protein is CATAPDSLPDTQYF.

This clone was picked up one time. V gene TRBV30 combines with J gene TRBJ1-1; 8 bases agree with TRBD1. The V and J ends lost 3 bases and 6 bases, in that order; junction bases with no gene match: 3. Germline V gene sequence: CDR1 GTSNPN, CDR2 SVGIG (reference sequence). The CDR3 totals 12 residues. CDR3 amino acids: CAWSEQGAEAFF. For the CDR3, the DNA is TGTGCCTGGAGCGAACAGGGGGCTGAAGCTTTCTTT.

This clone appeared a single time. The chain recombines TRBV29-1 with TRBJ1-2; 8 bases are a match to TRBD1. Germline lookup yields CDR1 SQVTM and CDR2 ANQGSEA. The CDR3 is 11 residues long. V lost 7 bases, J lost 7 bases, and 5 bases stayed unmatched. The CDR3 sequence is CSARTGSGYTF. The CDR3 DNA follows: TGCAGCGCTCGGACAGGGTCTGGCTACACCTTC.

This chain links TRBV9 with TRBJ1-4, with a weak D call TRBD1 (6 bases). V lost 3 bases and J lost 4, with 22 bases in between. The CDR3 is made up of 18 amino acids. Germline CDR1 reads SGDLS; CDR2 reads YYNGEE. CDR3 residues: CASSGSLDAGQSNEKLFF. The CDR3 DNA sequence: TGTGCCAGCAGCGGGAGCTTGGATGCAGGACAGAGTAATGAAAAACTGTTTTTT.

The chain has TRBV10-2 and TRBJ2-7; the match to TRBD2 covers 8 bases. The V gene's germline CDR1 is WSHSY and CDR2 SAAADI. V was clipped by 4 bases and J by 2 bases; unmatched bases: 4. This CDR3 has 14 residues. CDR3 residues: CASSGLAPTYEQYF. The CDR3 DNA is TGCGCCAGCAGTGGACTAGCGCCCACCTACGAGCAGTACTTC.

V usage is TRBV28 and J usage is TRBJ1-6; D possibly corresponds to TRBD1 (5 bases). Per germline, CDR1 MDHEN and CDR2 SYDVKM. Trimming left V 6 bases short and J 8 bases short, with 14 bases between. This CDR3 region has 14 residues. The CDR3 loop is CASSLGLGDSPLHF. The CDR3 nucleotides are TGTGCCAGCAGCTTGGGGCTAGGAGATTCACCCCTCCACTTT.

The chain links TRBV27 to TRBJ2-1, with D tentatively TRBD2 (5 bases). V was pared by 7 bases and J by 0 bases, with 22 bases between. The CDR3 sequence is 18 residues long. Germline CDR1 is MNHEY and CDR2 is SMNVEV (reference sequence). The CDR3 DNA reads as TGTGCCAGCACCACTCTCCGGATACGGGATAGCTCCTACAATGAGCAGTTCTTC. Residues: CASTTLRIRDSSYNEQFF.

This rearrangement joins TRBV11-2 to TRBJ2-2, with 7 bases aligning to TRBD2. V lost 5 bases and J lost 5; bases outside the gene matches: 5. This CDR3 has 14 amino acids. The V gene's germline CDR1 is SGHAT and CDR2 FQNNGV. DNA for the CDR3: TGTGCCAGCAGCCCGTTCGGGGGGACCGGGGAGCTGTTTTTT. Its protein is CASSPFGGTGELFF. The entire variable domain, with the rest obtained from reference TRBV11-2 and TRBJ2-2, is as follows: EAGVAQSPRYKIIEKRQSVAFWCNPISGHATLYWYQQILGQGPKLLIQFQNNGVVDDSQLPKDRFSAERLKGVDSTLKIQPAKLEDSAVYLCASSPFGGTGELFFGEGSRLTVL.

The chain uses TRBV7-2 and TRBJ1-2, with D tentatively TRBD1 (6 bases). The germline CDR1 and CDR2 sequences are SGHTA and FQGNSA. V gave up 3 bases and J gave up 8 bases, with 13 bases separating them. This CDR3 spans 13 amino acids. The CDR3 nucleotides read TGTGCCAGCAGCTTGGGACAAAACGACGGCTACACCTTC. Amino acid sequence: CASSLGQNDGYTF. Full variable domain (remainder filled in from reference TRBV7-2 and TRBJ1-2): GAGVSQSPSNKVTEKGKDVELRCDPISGHTALYWYRQSLGQGLEFLIYFQGNSAPDKSGLPSDRFSAERTGGSVSTLTIQRTQQEDSAVYLCASSLGQNDGYTFGSGTRLTVV.